These 9 T cell receptor beta chains share one sample of origin, sequenced in a study of regulatory T cells in long-lasting Graves disease. To make TCR beta libraries, researchers used iRepertoire HTBI primers and Arm-PCR of CDR3 regions. TCRdb used MiXCR to reprocess the multiplex PCR reads, holding one entry per CDR3 protein. The data hold fewer than 550,000 distinct CDR3 sequences, with 16% observed a single time. Time point described: newly diagnosed GD, antithyroid drugs for less than 3 months. RNA from PBMCs was the source of the TCR library. Separately, the same data were catalogued under a study of T cells in Graves' hyperthyroidism and ophthalmopathy.

The sequenced sample was peripheral blood mononuclear cells (PBMCs), obtained at new diagnosis, from a patient treated with antithyroid drugs. All receptors come from a woman aged 18 to 35 with Graves disease.

This clonotype was picked up many times. The genes are TRBV12-3 or TRBV12-4 and TRBJ2-7; 7 nucleotides agree with TRBD2. The CDR3 is 17 amino acids. With V trimmed by 6 bases and J by 7 bases, 21 bases remained unmatched. The CDR3 region has the DNA TGTGCCAGCAGCCCCGGAGGACCAGTAGCTTTAGCGGGTGAGCAGTACTTC. This codes for CASSPGGPVALAGEQYF.

Concerning this clonotype itself: This may come from a read error, since a much larger clone is one base off. V and J are TRBV3-1 and TRBJ1-1; a weak D match, TRBD1 (5 bases). The CDR3 runs to 14 residues. Per the germline V gene, CDR1 is LGHDT and CDR2 is YNNKEL (reference sequence). The CDR3 protein is CVSSNDGGVAEAFF. In nucleotides, the CDR3 is TGTGTCAGCAGCAACGACGGGGGGGTAGCTGAAGCTTTCTTT.

On this clonotype: This may stem from a read error, because a much larger clone lies one nucleotide away. DNA for the CDR3: TGTGCCAGCATCGGCGGCGGGAGTCGGGAGACCCAGTTCTTC. Translating gives CASIGGGSRETQFF. This rearrangement joins TRBV28 to TRBJ2-1; 7 bases map to TRBD2. V was pared by 7 bases and J by 13 bases, with 16 bases of the junction left unmatched. CDR1 is MDHEN and CDR2 is SYDVKM in the germline V gene. CDR3 length: 14 amino acids.

This clonotype was picked up many times. The chain couples TRBV10-3 to TRBJ2-7; TRBD2 matches 12 bases. There are 16 residues in the CDR3. The trim removed 2 bases at V and 2 bases at J, leaving 4 bases unmatched. Germline loops: CDR1 ENHRY, CDR2 SYGVKD. Here the CDR3 reads CAISEGRTSGTYEQYF. CDR3 bases: TGTGCCATCAGTGAGGGGAGGACTAGCGGGACCTACGAGCAGTACTTC.

The rearrangement links TRBV9 to TRBJ1-6; D not resolved. There are 15 residues in the CDR3. Germline-derived CDR1 and CDR2 are SGDLS and YYNGEE. V gave up 0 bases and J gave up 6 bases, with 10 bases separating them. The CDR3 protein is CASSVGSSANSPLHF. DNA for the CDR3: TGTGCCAGCAGCGTAGGATCCAGCGCTAATTCACCCCTCCACTTT.

There are many counts of this clonotype. The rearrangement joins TRBV28 to TRBJ2-1, with 8 bases that match TRBD1. Trimming removed 6 bases from V and 4 bases from J; junction bases left unmatched: 8. The CDR3 is made up of 15 amino acids. Germline lookup yields CDR1 MDHEN and CDR2 SYDVKM. CDR3 sequence: CASRPGQGTYNEQFF. CDR3 bases: TGTGCCAGCAGACCCGGACAGGGAACGTACAATGAGCAGTTCTTC.

The chain recombines TRBV27 with TRBJ1-5; no clear D gene. The CDR3 runs 16 residues. V was cut by 6 bases and J by 3 bases, with 18 bases left in between. Germline values: CDR1 MNHEY, CDR2 SMNVEV (reference sequence). The CDR3 DNA reads as TGTGCCAGCAGCCCCTTTGGAGGACGGATCAATCAGCCCCAGCATTTT. Encoded protein: CASSPFGGRINQPQHF.

This clonotype was seen more than once but under ten times. The chain links TRBV6-5 to TRBJ1-2; the D gene is possibly TRBD1 (6 bases). The CDR3 consists of 15 residues. The V end was cut by 2 bases, the J end by 3 bases, with 13 bases between. The germline V gene encodes CDR1 MNHEY and CDR2 SVGAGI. The CDR3 sequence: CASSYNRDTHYGYTF. CDR3 in DNA: TGTGCCAGCAGTTACAACAGGGACACTCACTATGGCTACACCTTC.

This clonotype occurred many times. The CDR3 nucleotides read TGTGCCAGCAGCTTAGCAAGGGCCAGCCTCCAAGAGACCCAGTACTTC. Translation: CASSLARASLQETQYF. V is TRBV7-2 and J is TRBJ2-5; D unresolved. The germline CDR1 and CDR2 sequences are SGHTA and FQGNSA. CDR3 length: 16 residues. V dropped 0 bases and J dropped 1 base, with 12 bases sitting between them.